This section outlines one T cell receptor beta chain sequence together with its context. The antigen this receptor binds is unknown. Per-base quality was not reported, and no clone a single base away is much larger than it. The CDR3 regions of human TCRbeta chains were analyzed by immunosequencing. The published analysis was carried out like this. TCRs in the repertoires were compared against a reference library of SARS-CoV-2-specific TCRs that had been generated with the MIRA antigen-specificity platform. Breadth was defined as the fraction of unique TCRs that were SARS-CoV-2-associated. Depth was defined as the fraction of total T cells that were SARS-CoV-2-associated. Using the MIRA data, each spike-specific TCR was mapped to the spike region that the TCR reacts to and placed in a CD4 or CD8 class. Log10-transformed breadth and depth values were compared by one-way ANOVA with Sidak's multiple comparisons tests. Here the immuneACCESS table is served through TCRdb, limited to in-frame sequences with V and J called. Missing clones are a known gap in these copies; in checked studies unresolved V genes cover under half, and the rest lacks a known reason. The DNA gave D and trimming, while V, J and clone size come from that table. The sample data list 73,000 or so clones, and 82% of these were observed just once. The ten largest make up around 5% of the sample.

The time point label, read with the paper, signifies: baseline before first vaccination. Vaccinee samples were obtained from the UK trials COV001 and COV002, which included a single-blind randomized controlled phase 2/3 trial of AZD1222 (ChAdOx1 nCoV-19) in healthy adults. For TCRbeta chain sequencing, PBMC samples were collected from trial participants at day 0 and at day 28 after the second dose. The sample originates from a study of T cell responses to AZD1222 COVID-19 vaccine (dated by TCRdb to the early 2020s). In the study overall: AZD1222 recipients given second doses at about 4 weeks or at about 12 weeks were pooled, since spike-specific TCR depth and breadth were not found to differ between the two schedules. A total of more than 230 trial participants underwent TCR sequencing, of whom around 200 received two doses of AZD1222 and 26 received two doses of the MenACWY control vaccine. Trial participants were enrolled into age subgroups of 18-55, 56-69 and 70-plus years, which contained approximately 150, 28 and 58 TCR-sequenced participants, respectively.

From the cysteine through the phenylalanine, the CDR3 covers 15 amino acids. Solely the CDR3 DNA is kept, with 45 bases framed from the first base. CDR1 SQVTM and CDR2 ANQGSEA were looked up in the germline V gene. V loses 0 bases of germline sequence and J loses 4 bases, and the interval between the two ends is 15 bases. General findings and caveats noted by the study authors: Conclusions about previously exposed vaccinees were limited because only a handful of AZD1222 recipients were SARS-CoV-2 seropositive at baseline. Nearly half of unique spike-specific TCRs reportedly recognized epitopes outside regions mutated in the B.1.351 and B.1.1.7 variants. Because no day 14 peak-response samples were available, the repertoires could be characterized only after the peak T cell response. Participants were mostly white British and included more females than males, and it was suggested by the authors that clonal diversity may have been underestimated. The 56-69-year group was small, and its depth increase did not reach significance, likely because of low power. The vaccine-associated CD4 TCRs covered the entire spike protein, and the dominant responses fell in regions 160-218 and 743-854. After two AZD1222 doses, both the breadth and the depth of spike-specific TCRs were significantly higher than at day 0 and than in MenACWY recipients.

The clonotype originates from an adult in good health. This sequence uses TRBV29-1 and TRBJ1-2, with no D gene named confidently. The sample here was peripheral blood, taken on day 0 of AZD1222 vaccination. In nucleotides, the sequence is TGCAGCGTTGAAGATGGCAGGTCGGTGGGCTATGGCTACACCTTC. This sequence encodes CSVEDGRSVGYGYTF.